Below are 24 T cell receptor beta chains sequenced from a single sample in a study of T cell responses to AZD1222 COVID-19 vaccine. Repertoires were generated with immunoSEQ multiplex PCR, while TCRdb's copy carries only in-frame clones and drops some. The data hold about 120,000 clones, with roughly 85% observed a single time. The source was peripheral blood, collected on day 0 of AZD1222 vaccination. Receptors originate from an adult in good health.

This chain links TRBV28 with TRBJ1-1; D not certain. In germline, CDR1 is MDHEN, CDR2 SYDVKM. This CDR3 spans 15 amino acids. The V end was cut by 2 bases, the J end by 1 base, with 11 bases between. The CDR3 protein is CASSLATRQNTEAFF. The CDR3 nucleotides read TGTGCCAGCAGTTTAGCGACAAGACAGAACACTGAAGCTTTCTTT. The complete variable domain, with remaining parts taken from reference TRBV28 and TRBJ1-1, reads DVKVTQSSRYLVKRTGEKVFLECVQDMDHENMFWYRQDPGLGLRLIYFSYDVKMKEKGDIPEGYSVSREKKERFSLILESASTNQTSMYLCASSLATRQNTEAFFGQGTRLTVV.

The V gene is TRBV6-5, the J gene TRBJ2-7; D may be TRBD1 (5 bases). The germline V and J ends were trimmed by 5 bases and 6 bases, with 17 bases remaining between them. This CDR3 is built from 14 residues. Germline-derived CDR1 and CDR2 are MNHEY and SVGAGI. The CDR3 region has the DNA TGTGCCAGCAGTCCAACCTCTCAGGGCCGCGAGCAGTACTTC. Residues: CASSPTSQGREQYF.

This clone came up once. Written as DNA, the CDR3 is TGTGCCAGCAGAAAGACACAGGGGGACGAGCAGTTCTTC. Residues: CASRKTQGDEQFF. The chain employs TRBV11-3 and TRBJ2-1, with 8 bases matching TRBD1. The V gene's germline CDR1 is SGHNT and CDR2 YENEEA. V gave up 6 bases and J gave up 10 bases; unmatched junction bases: 8. The length of the CDR3 is 13 residues. The whole variable domain, filled in from reference TRBV11-3 and TRBJ2-1, reads EAGVVQSPRYKIIEKKQPVAFWCNPISGHNTLYWYLQNLGQGPELLIRYENEEAVDDSQLPKDRFSAERLKGVDSTLKIQPAELGDSAVYLCASRKTQGDEQFFGPGTRLTVL.

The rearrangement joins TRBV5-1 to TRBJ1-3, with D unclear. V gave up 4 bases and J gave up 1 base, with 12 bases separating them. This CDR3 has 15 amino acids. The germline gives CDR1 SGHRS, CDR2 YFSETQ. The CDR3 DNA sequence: TGCGCCAGCAGCGGCGGACTGAAATCTGGAAACACCATATATTTT. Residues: CASSGGLKSGNTIYF.

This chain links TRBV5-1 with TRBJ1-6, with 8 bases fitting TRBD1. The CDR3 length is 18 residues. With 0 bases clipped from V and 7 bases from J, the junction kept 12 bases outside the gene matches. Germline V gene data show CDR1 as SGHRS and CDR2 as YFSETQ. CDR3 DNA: TGCGCCAGCAGCTTGGCCTTGGCAGGGGGCCTGGGGAATTCACCCCTCCACTTT. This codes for CASSLALAGGLGNSPLHF.

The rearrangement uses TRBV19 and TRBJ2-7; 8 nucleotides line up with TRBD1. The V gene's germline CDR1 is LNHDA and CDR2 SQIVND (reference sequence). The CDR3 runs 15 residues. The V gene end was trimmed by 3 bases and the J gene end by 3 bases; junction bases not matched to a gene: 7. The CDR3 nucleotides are TGTGCCAGTAGTATCTTCGGGACAGGCGACTACGAGCAGTACTTC. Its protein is CASSIFGTGDYEQYF.

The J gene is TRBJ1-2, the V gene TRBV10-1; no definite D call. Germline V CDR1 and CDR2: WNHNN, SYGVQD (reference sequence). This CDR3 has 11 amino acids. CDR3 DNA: TGCGCTCAAACCTGGGCCGATGGCTACACCTTC. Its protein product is CAQTWADGYTF.

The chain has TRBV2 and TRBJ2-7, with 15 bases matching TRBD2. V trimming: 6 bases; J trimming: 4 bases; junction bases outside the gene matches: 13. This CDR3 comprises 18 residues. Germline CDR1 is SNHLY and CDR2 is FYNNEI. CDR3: CASRESWTSGRAEYEQYF. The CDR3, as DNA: TGTGCCAGCAGGGAGTCTTGGACTAGCGGGAGGGCCGAGTACGAGCAGTACTTC.

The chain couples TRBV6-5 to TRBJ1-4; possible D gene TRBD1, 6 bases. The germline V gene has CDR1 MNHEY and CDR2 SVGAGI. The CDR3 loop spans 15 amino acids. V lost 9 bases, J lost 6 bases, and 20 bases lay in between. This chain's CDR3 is CASRIQGFNHEKLFF. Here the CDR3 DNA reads TGTGCCAGTCGGATACAGGGTTTCAATCATGAAAAACTGTTTTTT.

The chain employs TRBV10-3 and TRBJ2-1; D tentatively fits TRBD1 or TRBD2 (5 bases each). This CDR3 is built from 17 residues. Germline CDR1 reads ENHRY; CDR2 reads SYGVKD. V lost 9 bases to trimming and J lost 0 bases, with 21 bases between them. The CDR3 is CAIGSRNLGTSYNEQFF. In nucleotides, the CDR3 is TGTGCCATTGGGAGTAGGAATCTGGGGACCTCCTACAATGAGCAGTTCTTC.

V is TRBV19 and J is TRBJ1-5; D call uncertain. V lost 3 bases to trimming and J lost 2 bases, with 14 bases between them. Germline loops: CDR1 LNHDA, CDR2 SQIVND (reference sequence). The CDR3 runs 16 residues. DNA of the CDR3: TGTGCCAGTAGTATTGCCCGGGGAAGCGGCAATCAGCCCCAGCATTTT. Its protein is CASSIARGSGNQPQHF.

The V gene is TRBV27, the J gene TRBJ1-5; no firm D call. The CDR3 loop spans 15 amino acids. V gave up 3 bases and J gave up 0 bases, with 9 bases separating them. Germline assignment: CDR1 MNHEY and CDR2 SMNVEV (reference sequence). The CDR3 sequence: CASSLMSYSNQPQHF. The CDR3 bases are TGTGCCAGCAGTTTGATGAGTTATAGCAATCAGCCCCAGCATTTT.

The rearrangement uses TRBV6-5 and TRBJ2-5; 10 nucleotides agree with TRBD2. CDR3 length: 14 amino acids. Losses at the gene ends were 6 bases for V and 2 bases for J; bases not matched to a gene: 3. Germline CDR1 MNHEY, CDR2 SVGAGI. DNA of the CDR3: TGTGCCAGCAGGATGACTAGCGGGCAAGAGACCCAGTACTTC. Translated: CASRMTSGQETQYF.

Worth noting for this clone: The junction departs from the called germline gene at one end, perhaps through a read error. The chain's CDR3 is CASSAQLGQGTGELFF. The CDR3 DNA reads TGTGCTAGCAGCGCCCAATTGGGACAGGGGACCGGGGAGCTGTTTTTT. This sequence joins TRBV7-7 and TRBJ2-2, with TRBD1 matching over 10 bases. The CDR3 extends over 16 amino acids. Germline V gene data show CDR1 as SSHAT and CDR2 as FNYEAQ (reference sequence).

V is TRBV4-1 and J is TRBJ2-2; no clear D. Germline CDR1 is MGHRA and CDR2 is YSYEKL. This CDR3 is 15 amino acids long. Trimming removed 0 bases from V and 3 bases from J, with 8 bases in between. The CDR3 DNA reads TGCGCCAGCAGCCAAGAATTCAGGCACACCGGGGAGCTGTTTTTT. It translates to CASSQEFRHTGELFF.

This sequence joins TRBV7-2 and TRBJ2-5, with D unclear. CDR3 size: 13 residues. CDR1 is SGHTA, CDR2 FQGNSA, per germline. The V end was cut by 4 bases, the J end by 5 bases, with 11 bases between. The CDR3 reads CASSSPAWETQYF. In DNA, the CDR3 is TGTGCCAGCAGCTCCCCAGCGTGGGAGACCCAGTACTTC.

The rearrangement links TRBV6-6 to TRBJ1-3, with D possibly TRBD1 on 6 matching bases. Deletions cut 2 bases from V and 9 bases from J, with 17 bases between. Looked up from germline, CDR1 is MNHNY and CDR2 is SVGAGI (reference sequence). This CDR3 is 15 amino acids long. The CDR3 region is CASSYAGQRGSTIYF. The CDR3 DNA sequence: TGTGCCAGCAGTTACGCCGGACAGAGGGGTTCCACCATATATTTT.

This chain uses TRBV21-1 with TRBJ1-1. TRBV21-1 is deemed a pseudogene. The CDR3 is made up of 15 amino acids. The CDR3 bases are TGTGCCAGCAGCGTAGTACAAAGGGTCTGCTATGCGACTTTCTTT. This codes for CASSVVQRVCYATFF.

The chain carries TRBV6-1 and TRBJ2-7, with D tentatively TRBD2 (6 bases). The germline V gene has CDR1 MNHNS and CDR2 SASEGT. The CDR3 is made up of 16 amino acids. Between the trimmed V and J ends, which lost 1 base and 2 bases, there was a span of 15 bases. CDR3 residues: CASSEEEGIGAYEQYF. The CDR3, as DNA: TGTGCCAGCAGTGAAGAGGAGGGGATAGGCGCCTACGAGCAGTACTTC.

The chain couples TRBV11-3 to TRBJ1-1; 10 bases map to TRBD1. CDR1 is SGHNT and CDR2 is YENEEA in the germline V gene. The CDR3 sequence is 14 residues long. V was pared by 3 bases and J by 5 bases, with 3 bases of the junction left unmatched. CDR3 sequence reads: CASSLRQGATEAFF. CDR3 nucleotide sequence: TGTGCCAGCAGCTTGAGACAGGGGGCAACTGAAGCTTTCTTT. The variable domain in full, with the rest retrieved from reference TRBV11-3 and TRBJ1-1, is EAGVVQSPRYKIIEKKQPVAFWCNPISGHNTLYWYLQNLGQGPELLIRYENEEAVDDSQLPKDRFSAERLKGVDSTLKIQPAELGDSAVYLCASSLRQGATEAFFGQGTRLTVV.

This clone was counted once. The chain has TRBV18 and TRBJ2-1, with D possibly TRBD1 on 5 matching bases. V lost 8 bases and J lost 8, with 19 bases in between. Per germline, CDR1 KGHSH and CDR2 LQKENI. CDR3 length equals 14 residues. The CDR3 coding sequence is TGTGCCAGCGCCGTGGGGCCTGCTGGCTATGAGCAGTTCTTC. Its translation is CASAVGPAGYEQFF. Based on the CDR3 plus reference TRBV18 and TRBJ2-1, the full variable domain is NAGVMQNPRHLVRRRGQEARLRCSPMKGHSHVYWYRQLPEEGLKFMVYLQKENIIDESGMPKERFSAEFPKEGPSILRIQQVVRGDSAAYFCASAVGPAGYEQFFGPGTRLTVL.

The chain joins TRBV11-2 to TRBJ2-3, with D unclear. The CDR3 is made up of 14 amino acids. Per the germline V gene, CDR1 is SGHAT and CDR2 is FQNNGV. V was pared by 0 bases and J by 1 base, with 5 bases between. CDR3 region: CASSLDGGTDTQYF. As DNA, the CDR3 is TGTGCCAGCAGCTTAGATGGTGGCACAGATACGCAGTATTTT.

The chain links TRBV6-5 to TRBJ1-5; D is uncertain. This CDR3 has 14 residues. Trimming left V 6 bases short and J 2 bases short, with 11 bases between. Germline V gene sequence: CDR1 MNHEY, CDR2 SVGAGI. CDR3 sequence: CASSVLVGNQPQHF. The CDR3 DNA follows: TGTGCCAGCAGCGTTCTGGTTGGCAATCAGCCCCAGCATTTT.

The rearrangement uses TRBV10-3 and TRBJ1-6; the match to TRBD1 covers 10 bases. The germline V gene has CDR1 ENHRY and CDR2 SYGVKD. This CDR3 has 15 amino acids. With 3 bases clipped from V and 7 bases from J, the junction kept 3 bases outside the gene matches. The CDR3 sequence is CAISELGQGNSPLHF. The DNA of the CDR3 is TGTGCCATCAGTGAATTGGGACAGGGGAATTCACCCCTCCACTTT.